This TCR beta chain was sequenced in a study of CD8 T cells in ankylosing spondylitis. Trimming took 3 bases from V and 5 from J; bases not matched to a gene: 13. Germline values: CDR1 SGHKS, CDR2 YYEKEE (reference sequence). The CDR3 extends over 18 amino acids. This clonotype has a count of ten or more. TCRdb called the 5' RACE reads again in MiXCR, with one record for every CDR3 protein. The sample lists 150,000 to 200,000 distinct CDR3 sequences, 15% to 20% occurring once. The sample taken for sequencing was blood, either unsorted or a sorted T cell fraction (not recorded which). The clonotype originates from a male donor aged 5-29 years with ankylosing spondylitis or in good health (not recorded which). The V gene is TRBV5-5, the J gene TRBJ1-5, with 11 bases lining up with TRBD1. The CDR3 DNA is TGTGCCAGCAGCTCCGGGACAGGGGGATTAGGCGGGGATCAGCCCCAGCATTTT. This gives the protein CASSSGTGGLGGDQPQHF.